A single sample gave rise to the 24 T cell receptor beta chains below, sequenced in a study of T cells in Graves' hyperthyroidism and ophthalmopathy. Template material for amplifying TCR beta CDR3 regions consisted of RNA transcripts. When the TCR CDR3 underwent first-round RT-PCR, the HTBI primer set was used. Each CDR3 protein gets one entry after TCRdb re-called the multiplex PCR reads with MiXCR. The data contain roughly 600,000 distinct CDR3 sequences, roughly 15% of them singletons. The sample comprised blood. The receptors were gathered from a woman between 50 and 59 years old with Graves' ophthalmopathy.

This chain links TRBV27 with TRBJ2-4; D uncertain. V lost 8 bases to trimming and J lost 0 bases, with 14 bases between them. The CDR3 is 15 residues long. Germline loops: CDR1 MNHEY, CDR2 SMNVEV (reference sequence). In DNA, the CDR3 is TGTGCCAGCGGGGTCCTACCTATAGCCAAAAACATTCAGTACTTC. Protein: CASGVLPIAKNIQYF.

This clonotype was recorded many times. This chain uses TRBV12-3 or TRBV12-4 with TRBJ1-1; no clear D gene. CDR3 length equals 14 residues. Trimming removed 0 bases at V and 8 bases at J, with 13 bases between. The CDR3 reads CASSLATVQAEAFF. The CDR3 DNA sequence: TGTGCCAGCAGTTTAGCCACCGTTCAGGCGGAAGCTTTCTTT.

This clonotype was counted many times. Relative to the germline gene, one junction end is altered; a read error may explain this. The chain carries TRBV7-3 and TRBJ2-3, with D possibly matching TRBD1 (6 bases). The CDR3 totals 14 residues. Germline V gene lookup returns CDR1 SGHTA and CDR2 FQGTGA. The DNA for the CDR3 is TGCGCCAGCAGCTTACAGGGTCGCACAGATACGCAGTATTTT. It specifies CASSLQGRTDTQYF.

This clonotype was seen a few times. V gene TRBV6-1 combines with J gene TRBJ1-2; 7 bases match TRBD1. The CDR3 has 14 amino acids. The J segment lost 5 bases and the V segment lost 5 bases, leaving 8 bases of the junction unmatched. The germline CDR1 and CDR2 sequences are MNHNS and SASEGT. The CDR3 reads CASSIAGTVYGYTF. In DNA form, the CDR3 reads TGTGCCAGCAGTATCGCCGGGACAGTGTATGGCTACACCTTC.

This clonotype was detected many times. The chain couples TRBV7-3 to TRBJ2-2; 10 bases map to TRBD2. CDR3 length: 18 amino acids. V lost 5 bases, J lost 6 bases, and 15 bases stayed unmatched. The V gene's germline CDR1 is SGHTA and CDR2 FQGTGA. The DNA for the CDR3 is TGTGCCAGCAGCCCCTACTCAGCGGGAGGGATCCGTTCCGGGGAGCTGTTTTTT. Protein sequence: CASSPYSAGGIRSGELFF.

Many counts were recorded for this clonotype. The chain recombines TRBV28 with TRBJ2-3; TRBD2 matches 9 bases. The J segment lost 1 base and the V segment lost 4 bases, leaving 9 bases of the junction unmatched. CDR1 MDHEN and CDR2 SYDVKM come from the germline V gene. The CDR3 loop spans 17 amino acids. This CDR3 reads CASSYSGRLRGTDTQYF. CDR3 coding DNA: TGTGCCAGCAGTTATAGCGGGAGACTCCGGGGCACAGATACGCAGTATTTT.

The J gene is TRBJ1-2, the V gene TRBV19; 10 positions match TRBD1. Germline V gene sequence: CDR1 LNHDA, CDR2 SQIVND (reference sequence). CDR3 length: 16 residues. V lost 5 bases and J lost 7; bases outside the gene matches: 13. CDR3 residues: CASSHDIDRGPGGYTF. CDR3 DNA: TGTGCCAGTAGTCATGACATCGACAGGGGGCCGGGTGGCTACACCTTC.

The sample holds a few counts of this clonotype. The V gene is TRBV9, the J gene TRBJ1-2; TRBD1 aligns across 9 bases. CDR1 is SGDLS, CDR2 YYNGEE, per germline. There are 14 residues in the CDR3. The V gene end was trimmed by 3 bases and the J gene end by 7 bases; junction bases not matched to a gene: 7. This chain's CDR3 is CASSAGQGLGGYTF. The CDR3 bases are TGTGCCAGCAGCGCCGGACAGGGGCTGGGTGGCTACACCTTC.

The sample holds many counts of this clonotype. The chain is built from TRBV5-1 and TRBJ2-5, with TRBD2 matching 7 bases. The CDR3 spans 17 residues. Germline CDR1 SGHRS, CDR2 YFSETQ. The trim removed 0 bases at V and 0 bases at J, leaving 8 bases unmatched. The CDR3 sequence: CASSLVSGTVYQETQYF. The CDR3 DNA reads TGCGCCAGCAGCTTGGTCAGCGGGACTGTGTACCAAGAGACCCAGTACTTC.

Ten or more counts support this clonotype. The V call is TRBV5-1, the J call TRBJ2-7; unclear D gene. Trimming removed 4 bases from V and 5 bases from J, with 10 bases in between. From germline, CDR1 is SGHRS and CDR2 YFSETQ. This CDR3 is 12 amino acids long. CDR3 nucleotide sequence: TGCGCCAGCAGCCGCCCCGATCACGAGCAGTACTTC. This codes for CASSRPDHEQYF.

As for this clonotype: This may be a read error, as it is one base from a much larger clone. The J gene is TRBJ2-7, the V gene TRBV5-5; 9 bases line up with TRBD2. The CDR3 contains 16 residues. Germline V gene sequence: CDR1 SGHKS, CDR2 YYEKEE (reference sequence). The CDR3 DNA follows: TGTGCCAGCAGCTTAGGGCCTAGCGGGACTTCCTACGGGCAGTACTTC. Its translation is CASSLGPSGTSYGQYF.

The V and J genes are TRBV29-1 and TRBJ2-7, with 7 bases matching TRBD2. CDR1 is SQVTM and CDR2 is ANQGSEA in the germline V gene. J gave up 4 bases and V 6 bases, and 15 bases lay outside the gene matches. This CDR3 is built from 15 residues. The CDR3: CSVSWGSGGSYEQYF. The CDR3 DNA reads TGCAGCGTGAGTTGGGGTAGCGGCGGGAGTTACGAGCAGTACTTC.

This clonotype has a count of ten or more. J is TRBJ2-5 and V is TRBV28, with D perhaps TRBD2 (6 bases). V was pared by 5 bases and J by 0 bases, with 22 bases between. Germline V CDR1 and CDR2: MDHEN, SYDVKM. The CDR3 spans 18 residues. DNA of the CDR3: TGTGCCAGCAGTACATACACCGGGAGCAGGCCCAACCAAGAGACCCAGTACTTC. Residues: CASSTYTGSRPNQETQYF.

The table lists this clonotype with many counts. The chain employs TRBV28 and TRBJ1-2, with no clear D. Per the germline V gene, CDR1 is MDHEN and CDR2 is SYDVKM. The ends were cut back, 10 bases at V and 4 bases at J, with 22 bases in the middle. This CDR3 region has 15 residues. DNA of the CDR3: TGTGCCACCCAAATTCCCCGTAACTGGAGCTATGGCTACACCTTC. Protein: CATQIPRNWSYGYTF.

In its sample, this clonotype was seen a few times. The rearrangement uses TRBV6-2 or TRBV6-3 and TRBJ2-7, with 9 bases fitting TRBD2. CDR3 length: 14 residues. Germline V gene sequence: CDR1 MNHEY, CDR2 SVGEGT. V lost 4 bases, J lost 3 bases, and 4 bases stayed unmatched. CDR3: CASSSLAGIYEQYF. The CDR3 nucleotides are TGTGCCAGCAGTTCTCTAGCGGGGATCTACGAGCAGTACTTC.

This clonotype was found a few times. The chain combines TRBV19 with TRBJ1-1; D is uncertain. V lost 3 bases to trimming and J lost 0 bases, with 8 bases between them. The germline gives CDR1 LNHDA, CDR2 SQIVND (reference sequence). There are 14 residues in the CDR3. The CDR3 sequence: CASSINPLNTEAFF. The CDR3, as DNA: TGTGCCAGTAGTATTAACCCCCTGAACACTGAAGCTTTCTTT.

The table lists this clonotype with many counts. The gene calls are TRBV30 and TRBJ1-4, with 10 positions matching TRBD1. V gave up 0 bases and J gave up 7 bases; unmatched junction bases: 5. Germline V gene lookup returns CDR1 GTSNPN and CDR2 SVGIG (reference sequence). This CDR3 is built from 15 residues. The chain's CDR3 is CAWSVGTGAAEKLFF. DNA of the CDR3: TGTGCCTGGAGTGTGGGGACAGGGGCTGCTGAAAAACTGTTTTTT.

The CDR3 sequence: CASNRQRSSYNEQFF. CDR3 coding DNA: TGTGCCAGCAACCGTCAAAGGAGCTCCTACAATGAGCAGTTCTTC. V gene TRBV5-6 combines with J gene TRBJ2-1, with unresolved D. Per germline, CDR1 SGHDT and CDR2 YYEEEE. The ends were cut back, 6 bases at V and 0 bases at J, with 13 bases in the middle. The CDR3 spans 15 residues.

This clonotype was detected many times. The V call is TRBV11-2, the J call TRBJ1-5, with 7 bases lining up with TRBD1. Germline V gives CDR1 SGHAT, CDR2 FQNNGV. The CDR3 contains 14 residues. The trim removed 1 base at V and 7 bases at J, leaving 4 bases unmatched. The CDR3 sequence is CASSLVGGDQPQHF. For the CDR3, the DNA is TGTGCCAGCAGCTTAGTAGGGGGCGACCAGCCCCAGCATTTT.

This clonotype was counted between two and nine times. This chain joins TRBV7-9 and TRBJ2-7; 11 bases fit TRBD2. This CDR3 is 16 amino acids long. J lost 5 bases, V lost 1 base, and 7 bases had no gene match. The germline V gene encodes CDR1 SEHNR and CDR2 FQNEAQ (reference sequence). CDR3 sequence: CASSLEILAGAHEQYF. In nucleotides, the CDR3 is TGTGCCAGCAGCTTAGAGATACTAGCGGGAGCCCACGAGCAGTACTTC.

Only a few counts were recorded for this clonotype. This chain links TRBV4-3 with TRBJ2-7; D is perhaps TRBD2 (5 bases). Trimming took 1 base from V and 5 from J, leaving 6 bases between them. CDR1 is LGHNA, CDR2 YSLEER, per germline. The CDR3 extends over 12 amino acids. Here the CDR3 DNA reads TGCGCCAGCAGCCAAGCGGGAAACGAGCAGTACTTC. Translating gives CASSQAGNEQYF.

This clonotype was seen many times. This rearrangement joins TRBV30 to TRBJ2-1; 9 bases map to TRBD2. V gave up 8 bases and J gave up 6 bases; unmatched junction bases: 5. The CDR3 contains 12 residues. Germline assignment: CDR1 GTSNPN and CDR2 SVGIG (reference sequence). DNA for the CDR3: TGTGCCCACATAGCGGGAGTCAATGAGCAGTTCTTC. It is translated as CAHIAGVNEQFF. The full variable domain, rest sourced from reference TRBV30 and TRBJ2-1, is SQTIHQWPATLVQPVGSPLSLECTVEGTSNPNLYWYRQAAGRGLQLLFYSVGIGQISSEVPQNLSASRPQDRQFILSSKKLLLSDSGFYLCAHIAGVNEQFFGPGTRLTVL.

This clonotype was found a few times. The chain has TRBV20-1 and TRBJ1-5; D remains unclear. The CDR3 sequence is 13 residues long. Germline values: CDR1 DFQATT, CDR2 SNEGSKA (reference sequence). V was pared by 3 bases and J by 3 bases, with 9 bases between. The CDR3 loop reads CSARLTDNQPQHF. The CDR3 nucleotides read TGCAGTGCTAGGTTGACTGACAATCAGCCCCAGCATTTT.

V is TRBV7-8 and J is TRBJ1-5; D is undetermined. There are 14 residues in the CDR3. Germline lookup yields CDR1 SGHVS and CDR2 FQNEAQ. V lost 1 base to trimming and J lost 5 bases, with 9 bases between them. CDR3 DNA sequence: TGTGCCAGCAGCTTAGGAGGGAGGGATCAGCCCCAGCATTTT. The encoded protein is CASSLGGRDQPQHF.